Reported below is one TCR beta chain. The data stem from a study of blood T cell repertoires in COVID-19. Clones were read by immunoSEQ multiplex PCR, and TCRdb kept only the in-frame ones, dropping some. Of under 65,000 clones in the sample, 89% were seen once. Sequencing was done on a sample of peripheral blood. The sequence came from a human donor in a cohort sampled during active COVID-19.

The CDR3 reads CASSPRTSGVYNEQFF. In nucleotides, the CDR3 is TGTGCCAGCTCACCAAGAACTAGCGGAGTTTACAATGAGCAGTTCTTC. V usage is TRBV18 and J usage is TRBJ2-1; the match to TRBD2 covers 8 bases. Germline V gene sequence: CDR1 KGHSH, CDR2 LQKENI. The CDR3 runs to 16 residues. J gave up 4 bases and V 2 bases, and 7 bases lay outside the gene matches. The whole variable domain, filled in from reference TRBV18 and TRBJ2-1, reads NAGVMQNPRHLVRRRGQEARLRCSPMKGHSHVYWYRQLPEEGLKFMVYLQKENIIDESGMPKERFSAEFPKEGPSILRIQQVVRGDSAAYFCASSPRTSGVYNEQFFGPGTRLTVL.